This T cell receptor (beta chain) was found in a study of T-cell memory formation after mild COVID-19. Study context: Largely, TCR clusters stayed within a single donor.

Findings and caveats of the study: Cross-reactive memory appears to have joined, as suggested by some responding clones showing up in pre-infection memory. Contracting clones localized mainly to CM and EM when CD4+ and mainly to EMRA when CD8+. CD4+ bias marked clones expanding day 15 to 37, unlike balanced contracting clones.

This clonotype was detected many times. Its antigen is currently unknown. Via MiXCR, TCRdb re-called the 5' RACE reads, giving one row per CDR3 protein. This table holds 580,000 or so distinct CDR3 sequences, 15% to 20% found once. Sequences were obtained from PBMCs or a T cell subset sorted from them (not recorded which). The TCR was taken from an adult woman who had mild COVID-19 (a few samples of this study predate the infection). Cell type and time point are not known.

CDR3 DNA: TGTGCCAGCAGTGACAGGGGAGCCGGAAACACCATATATTTT. Amino acids: CASSDRGAGNTIYF. The chain employs TRBV12-3 or TRBV12-4 and TRBJ1-3; 8 nucleotides agree with TRBD1. Trimming at V came to 5 bases and at J to 4 bases, leaving 4 bases not matched to a gene. This CDR3 is built from 14 residues.